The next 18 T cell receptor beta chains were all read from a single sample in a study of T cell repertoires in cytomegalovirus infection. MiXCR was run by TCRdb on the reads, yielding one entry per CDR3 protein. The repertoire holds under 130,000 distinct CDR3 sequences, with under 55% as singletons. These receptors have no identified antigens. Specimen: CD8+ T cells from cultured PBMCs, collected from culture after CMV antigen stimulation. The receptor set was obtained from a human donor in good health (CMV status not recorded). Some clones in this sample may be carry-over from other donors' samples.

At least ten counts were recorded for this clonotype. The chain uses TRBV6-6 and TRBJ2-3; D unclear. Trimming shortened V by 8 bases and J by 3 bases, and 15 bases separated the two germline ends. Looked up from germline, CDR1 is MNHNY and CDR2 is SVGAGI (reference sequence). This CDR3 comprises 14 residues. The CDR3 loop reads CASFLDGGTDTQYF. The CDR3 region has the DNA TGTGCCAGCTTCTTGGACGGTGGAACAGATACGCAGTATTTT.

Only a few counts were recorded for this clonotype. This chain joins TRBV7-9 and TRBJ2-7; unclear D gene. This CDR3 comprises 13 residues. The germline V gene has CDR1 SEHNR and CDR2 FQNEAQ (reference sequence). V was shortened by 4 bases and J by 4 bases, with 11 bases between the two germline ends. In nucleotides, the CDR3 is TGTGCCAGCAGCTCCCCTCAGGCGTACGAGCAGTACTTC. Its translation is CASSSPQAYEQYF.

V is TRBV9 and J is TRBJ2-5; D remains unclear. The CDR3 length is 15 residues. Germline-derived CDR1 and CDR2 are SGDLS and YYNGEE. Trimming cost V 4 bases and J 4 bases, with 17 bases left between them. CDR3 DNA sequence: TGTGCCAGCAGCCCCACTTCCCCGCCAGGAGAGACCCAGTACTTC. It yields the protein CASSPTSPPGETQYF.

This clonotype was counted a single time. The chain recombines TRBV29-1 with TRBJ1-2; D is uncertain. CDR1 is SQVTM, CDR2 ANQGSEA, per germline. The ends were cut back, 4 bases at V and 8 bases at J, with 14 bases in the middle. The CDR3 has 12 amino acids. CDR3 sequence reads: CSVVDESGGYTF. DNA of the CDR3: TGCAGCGTTGTCGATGAATCGGGGGGCTACACCTTC.

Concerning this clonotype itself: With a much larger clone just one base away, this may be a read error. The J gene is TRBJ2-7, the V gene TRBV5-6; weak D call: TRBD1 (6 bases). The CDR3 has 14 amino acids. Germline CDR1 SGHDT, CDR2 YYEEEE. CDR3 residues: CVSSLGAWGGEQYF. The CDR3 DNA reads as TGTGTCAGCAGCTTGGGGGCTTGGGGTGGCGAGCAGTACTTC.

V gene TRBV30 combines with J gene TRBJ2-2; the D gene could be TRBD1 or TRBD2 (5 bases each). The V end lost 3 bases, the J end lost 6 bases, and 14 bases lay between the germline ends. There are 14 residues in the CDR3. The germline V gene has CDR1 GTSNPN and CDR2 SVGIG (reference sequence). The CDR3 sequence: CAWRRGLTPGELFF. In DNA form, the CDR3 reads TGTGCCTGGAGGAGGGGCCTCACTCCCGGGGAGCTGTTTTTT.

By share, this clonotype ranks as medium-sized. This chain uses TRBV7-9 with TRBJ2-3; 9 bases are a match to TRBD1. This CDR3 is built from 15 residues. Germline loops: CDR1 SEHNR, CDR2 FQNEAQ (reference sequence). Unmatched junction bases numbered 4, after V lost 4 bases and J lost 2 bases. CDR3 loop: CASSSTGGDTDTQYF. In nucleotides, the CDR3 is TGTGCCAGCAGCTCAACAGGGGGCGACACAGATACGCAGTATTTT.

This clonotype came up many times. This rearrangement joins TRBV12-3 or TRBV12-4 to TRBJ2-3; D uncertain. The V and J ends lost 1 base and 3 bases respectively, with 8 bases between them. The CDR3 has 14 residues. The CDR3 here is CASSLDYLTDTQYF. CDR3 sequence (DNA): TGTGCCAGCAGTTTAGATTATTTGACAGATACGCAGTATTTT.

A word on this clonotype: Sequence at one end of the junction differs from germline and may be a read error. This CDR3 is CASGSGENF. In nucleotides, the CDR3 is TGTGCCAGCGGATCCGGTGAAAACTTC. The chain couples TRBV9 to TRBJ1-2, with D uncertain. Germline loops: CDR1 SGDLS, CDR2 YYNGEE. The CDR3 has 9 residues.

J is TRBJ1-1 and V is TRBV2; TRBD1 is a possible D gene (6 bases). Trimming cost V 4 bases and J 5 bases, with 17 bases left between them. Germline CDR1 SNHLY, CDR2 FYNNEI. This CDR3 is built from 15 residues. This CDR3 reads CASSGGPGAGTEAFF. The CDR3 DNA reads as TGTGCCAGCAGTGGCGGGCCGGGGGCGGGTACTGAAGCTTTCTTT. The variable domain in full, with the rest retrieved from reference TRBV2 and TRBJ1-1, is EPEVTQTPSHQVTQMGQEVILRCVPISNHLYFYWYRQILGQKVEFLVSFYNNEISEKSEIFDDQFSVERPDGSNFTLKIRSTKLEDSAMYFCASSGGPGAGTEAFFGQGTRLTVV.

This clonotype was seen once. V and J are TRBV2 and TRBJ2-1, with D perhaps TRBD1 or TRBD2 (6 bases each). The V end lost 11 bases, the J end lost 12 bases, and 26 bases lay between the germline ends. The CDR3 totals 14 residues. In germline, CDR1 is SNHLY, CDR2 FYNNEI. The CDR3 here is CAVLGGTQPQGQFF. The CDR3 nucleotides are TGTGCCGTATTAGGGGGGACTCAACCCCAGGGGCAGTTCTTC.

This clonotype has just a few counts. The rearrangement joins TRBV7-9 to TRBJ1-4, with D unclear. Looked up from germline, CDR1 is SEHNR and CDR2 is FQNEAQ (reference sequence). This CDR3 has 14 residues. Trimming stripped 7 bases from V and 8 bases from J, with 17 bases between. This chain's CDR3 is CASNPEGIQEKLFF. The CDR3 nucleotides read TGTGCCAGCAACCCCGAAGGGATTCAAGAAAAACTGTTTTTT.

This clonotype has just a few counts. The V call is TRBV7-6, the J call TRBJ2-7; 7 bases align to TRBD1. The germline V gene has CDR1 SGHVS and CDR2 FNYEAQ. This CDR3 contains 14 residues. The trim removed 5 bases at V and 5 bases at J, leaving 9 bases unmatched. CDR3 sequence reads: CASSLWTGINEQYF. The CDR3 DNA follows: TGTGCCAGCAGCCTCTGGACAGGAATTAACGAGCAGTACTTC. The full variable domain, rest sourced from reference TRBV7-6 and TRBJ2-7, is GAGVSQSPRYKVTKRGQDVALRCDPISGHVSLYWYRQALGQGPEFLTYFNYEAQQDKSGLPNDRFSAERPEGSISTLTIQRTEQRDSAMYRCASSLWTGINEQYFGPGTRLTVT.

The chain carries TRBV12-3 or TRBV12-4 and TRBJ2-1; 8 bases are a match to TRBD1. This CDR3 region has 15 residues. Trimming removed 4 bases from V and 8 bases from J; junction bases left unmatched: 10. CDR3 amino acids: CASSYDRGVAYEQFF. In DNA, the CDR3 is TGTGCCAGCAGTTATGACAGGGGCGTGGCATATGAGCAGTTCTTC.

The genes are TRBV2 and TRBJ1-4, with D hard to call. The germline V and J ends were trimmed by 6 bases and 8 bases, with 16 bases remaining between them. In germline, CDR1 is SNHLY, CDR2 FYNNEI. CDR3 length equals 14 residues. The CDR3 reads CASRGVPPGEKLFF. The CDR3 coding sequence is TGTGCCAGCAGGGGAGTTCCCCCGGGCGAAAAACTGTTTTTT.

This CDR3 reads CASSLTGTGYYEQYF. CDR3 sequence (DNA): TGTGCCAGCAGCCTAACCGGGACAGGGTACTACGAGCAGTACTTC. This chain connects TRBV27 to TRBJ2-7; 9 nucleotides align to TRBD1. V trimming: 6 bases; J trimming: 3 bases; junction bases outside the gene matches: 9. Germline CDR1 reads MNHEY; CDR2 reads SMNVEV (reference sequence). CDR3 length: 15 amino acids.

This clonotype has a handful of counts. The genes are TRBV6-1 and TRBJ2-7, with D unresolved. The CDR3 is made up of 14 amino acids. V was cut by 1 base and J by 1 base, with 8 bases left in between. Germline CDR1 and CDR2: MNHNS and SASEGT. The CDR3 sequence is CASSEGVRSYEQYF. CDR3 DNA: TGTGCCAGCAGTGAAGGGGTCAGATCCTACGAGCAGTACTTC.

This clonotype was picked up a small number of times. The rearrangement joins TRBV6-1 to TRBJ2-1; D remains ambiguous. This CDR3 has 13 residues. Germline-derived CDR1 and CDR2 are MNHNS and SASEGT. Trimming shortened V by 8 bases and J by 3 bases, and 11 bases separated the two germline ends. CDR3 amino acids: CASSLSDYNEQFF. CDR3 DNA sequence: TGTGCCAGCTCTCTGTCCGACTACAATGAGCAGTTCTTC.